A selection of T cell receptor beta chains follows, all from one sample in a study of T-cell reconstitution after alpha-beta-depleted transplantation in children. TCRdb ran MiXCR on the PCR reads and lists one entry per CDR3 protein. The sample has around 100,000 distinct CDR3 sequences; approximately 10% are singletons. The source material was PBMCs, sampled before TCRalphabeta/CD19-depleted stem cell transplant. The receptor set was obtained from a boy between 2 and 15 years old with acute lymphoblastic leukemia, due to receive a stem cell transplant. CDR3s include the opening cysteine and the closing phenylalanine or tryptophan. Fields, in order: J gene, clone size, V gene, D gene, CDR3 DNA, CDR3 protein. The D gene is left open where the match is weak. Clone size is not always given. Where it is, it says once, few, many or a class for expanded clones.

TRBJ1-3 | few | TRBV7-9 | TRBD1 | TGTGCCAGCAGCCCGGACAGGGGAGGGAGAGGAAACACCATATATTTT | CASSPDRGGRGNTIYF
TRBJ2-7 | many | TRBV28 | TRBD2 | TGTGCCAGCAGTTCACTAGCGGGAGCCAACGAGCAGTACTTC | CASSSLAGANEQYF
TRBJ2-1 | NA | TRBV20-1 | NA | TGCAGTGCTAGAGATTCCCTGAAAAGTTCCTACAATGAGCAGTTCTTC | CSARDSLKSSYNEQFF
TRBJ1-2 | NA | TRBV12-3/TRBV12-4 | TRBD1 | TGTGCCAGCAGTTTAACAGGGGCGGGCTATGGCTACACCTTC | CASSLTGAGYGYTF
TRBJ1-2 | many | TRBV20-1 | NA | TGCAGTGCTAGAGATCCTGCAGGGAACTATGGCTACACCTTC | CSARDPAGNYGYTF
TRBJ2-3 | NA | TRBV5-1 | TRBD2 | TGCGCCAGCAGCTATCGACTAGCGGGATTGAGCACAGATACGCAGTATTTT | CASSYRLAGLSTDTQYF
TRBJ2-1 | NA | TRBV15 | TRBD2 | TGTGCCACCAGCAGGACTAGCGATGAGCAGTTCTTC | CATSRTSDEQFF
TRBJ2-7 | few | TRBV7-8 | NA | TGTGCCAGCAGCTGGGGCTCTTACGAGCAGTACTTC | CASSWGSYEQYF
TRBJ2-2 | few | TRBV7-7 | TRBD2 | TGTGCCAGCAGCTTAGGACTAGCGGGAGGCGACACCGGGGAGCTGTTTTTT | CASSLGLAGGDTGELFF
TRBJ2-2 | NA | TRBV6-1 | TRBD2 | TGTGCCAGCAGTGATCCCTTACTAGCGGGAGTACGCACCGGGGAGCTGTTTTTT | CASSDPLLAGVRTGELFF
TRBJ2-7 | NA | TRBV5-1 | TRBD2 | TGCGCCAGCAGCCCCACTAGCGGGACTTCTCTAGAGCAGTACTTC | CASSPTSGTSLEQYF
TRBJ2-1 | NA | TRBV5-1 | NA | TGCGCCAGCAGCCAGACGATAGGGGGGGGCTCCTACAATGAGCAGTTCTTC | CASSQTIGGGSYNEQFF
TRBJ2-3 | NA | TRBV5-1 | NA | TGCGCCAGCAGCTTGGGGCTGCGGGCCAGCACAGATACGCAGTATTTT | CASSLGLRASTDTQYF
TRBJ2-3 | NA | TRBV24-1 | TRBD2 | TGTGCCACCAGTGCCGCCCAAGCGGGAGGATGGGATACGCAGTATTTT | CATSAAQAGGWDTQYF
TRBJ2-3 | few | TRBV7-6 | NA | TGTGCCACAGGGGACGTAAACACAGATACGCAGTATTTT | CATGDVNTDTQYF
TRBJ2-7 | NA | TRBV20-1 | NA | TGCAGTGCTAGGTGGGGGGCCCCCTACGAGCAGTACTTC | CSARWGAPYEQYF
TRBJ2-5 | NA | TRBV4-1 | NA | TGCGCCAGCAGCCCAGGGATCCGTGGTAGGCGAGAGACCCAGTACTTC | CASSPGIRGRRETQYF
TRBJ2-3 | many | TRBV27 | TRBD1 | TGTGCCAGCAGTTTAACCTTGCTTGGACAGGGTGAAGATACGCAGTATTTT | CASSLTLLGQGEDTQYF
TRBJ1-3 | NA | TRBV6-1 | NA | TGTGCCAGCAGCAAATTAACGGAAGGGAGTTGGAGCTCTGGAAACACCATATATTTT | CASSKLTEGSWSSGNTIYF
TRBJ2-3 | many | TRBV5-1 | TRBD1 | TGCGCCAGCAGCAAGGGACAGGGAGATACGCAGTATTTT | CASSKGQGDTQYF
TRBJ2-7 | NA | TRBV7-8 | NA | TGTGCCAGCAGCTTAGGAGGACCCTACGAGCAGTACTTC | CASSLGGPYEQYF
TRBJ2-7 | many | TRBV6-5 | TRBD1 | TGTGCCAGCAGCTCCCGGGACAGCCAAGGCGAGCAGTACTTC | CASSSRDSQGEQYF
TRBJ2-1 | few | TRBV4-1 | NA | TGCGCCAGCAGCCCCGGGAATCCAATTCGGAATGAGCAGTTCTTC | CASSPGNPIRNEQFF
TRBJ2-3 | few | TRBV27 | TRBD1 | TGTGCCAGCACGGCCGGGACAGGGATGGATACGCAGTATTTT | CASTAGTGMDTQYF